This T cell receptor (beta chain) is drawn from a study of monozygotic twins with inflammatory bowel disease. The study, taken as a whole, reports: TCRbeta inverse Simpson diversity was decreased in IBD patients versus healthy co-twins. Discrimination among different T cell subtypes was not achievable.

This CDR3 contains 14 residues. In germline, CDR1 is DFQATT, CDR2 SNEGSKA (reference sequence). As for this clonotype: Its antigen is not known.

Each of TCRalpha and TCRbeta cDNA went through two nested PCRs, lasting about 16 and 10 cycles. Reprocessing the 5' RACE reads, TCRdb reports a single entry for every CDR3 protein and omits DNA. The sample has 400,000 to 500,000 distinct CDR3 sequences. Sequenced input: blood. The receptor was derived from a human donor with ulcerative colitis or Crohn's disease, or a healthy co-twin of an affected twin (not recorded which). This chain links TRBV20-1 with TRBJ1-5; as DNA is missing, the TRBD1 call by TCRdb cannot be tested. The CDR3 sequence: CSAGGRYSNQPQHF.